Listed here is a single T cell receptor (beta chain). What it recognizes is unknown. Primers: 60 Vbeta forward and 13 Jbeta reverse. TCRdb's copy holds only in-frame clones and misses some; the assay was immunoSEQ multiplex PCR. The table shows some 98,000 clones, with under 80% occurring only once. This record comes from a study of cytomegalovirus exposure and HLA in healthy donors. General study results and limits: Immune exposure data for these donors was limited to CMV serostatus. TCR beta V segments were, for the most part, productive about 90% or about 30% of the time in an earlier analysis.

Germline values: CDR1 SGHAT, CDR2 FQNNGV. The CDR3 spans 16 residues. V was trimmed by 0 bases and J by 2 bases, leaving 14 bases between them. This sequence joins TRBV11-2 and TRBJ2-7, with D possibly being TRBD1 (6 bases). Sequencing input: PBMCs. This clonotype was obtained from a man aged 35 to 55 in good health and CMV-seronegative. CDR3 sequence (DNA): TGTGCCAGCAGCTTAGACGGGGCAGGGGCCCCCTACGAGCAGTACTTC. Its protein product is CASSLDGAGAPYEQYF. Full variable domain (missing parts from reference TRBV11-2 and TRBJ2-7): EAGVAQSPRYKIIEKRQSVAFWCNPISGHATLYWYQQILGQGPKLLIQFQNNGVVDDSQLPKDRFSAERLKGVDSTLKIQPAKLEDSAVYLCASSLDGAGAPYEQYFGPGTRLTVT.